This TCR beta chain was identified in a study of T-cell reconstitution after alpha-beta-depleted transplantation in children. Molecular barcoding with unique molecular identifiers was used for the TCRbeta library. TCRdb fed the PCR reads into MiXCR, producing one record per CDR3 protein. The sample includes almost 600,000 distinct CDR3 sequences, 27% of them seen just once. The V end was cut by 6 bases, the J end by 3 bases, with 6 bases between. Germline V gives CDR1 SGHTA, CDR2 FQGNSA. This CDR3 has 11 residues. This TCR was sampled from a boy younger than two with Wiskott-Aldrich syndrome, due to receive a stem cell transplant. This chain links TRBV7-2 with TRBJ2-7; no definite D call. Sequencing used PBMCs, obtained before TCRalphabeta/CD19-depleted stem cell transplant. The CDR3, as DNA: TGTGCCAGCAGTACCGTCTACGAGCAGTACTTC. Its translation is CASSTVYEQYF. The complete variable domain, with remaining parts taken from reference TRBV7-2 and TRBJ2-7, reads GAGVSQSPSNKVTEKGKDVELRCDPISGHTALYWYRQSLGQGLEFLIYFQGNSAPDKSGLPSDRFSAERTGGSVSTLTIQRTQQEDSAVYLCASSTVYEQYFGPGTRLTVT.